This T cell receptor (beta chain) emerged from a study of cytomegalovirus exposure and HLA in healthy donors. The CDR3 contains 16 residues. CDR1 KGHSH and CDR2 LQKENI come from the germline V gene. Germline trimming cut 3 bases from V and 3 bases from J; bases unmatched to any gene: 6. The PCR was carried out with 60 Vbeta primers and 13 Jbeta primers. Libraries were prepared by immunoSEQ multiplex PCR; TCRdb keeps only in-frame clonotypes and omits some of them. Of about 130,000 clones in the sample, roughly 83% were seen once. This clone was counted a few times. The antigen is undetermined. Findings and caveats of the study: Some public TCRs appeared in many individuals, while most sequences were rare. Later analysis associated a missense DCLRE1C variant with TCR beta V- and J-gene trimming. Cytomegalovirus status was reportedly diagnosed by the classifier with high specificity and sensitivity. The study put some 160 TCR beta chains on its list as cytomegalovirus-associated.

The chain links TRBV18 to TRBJ2-5, with 11 positions matching TRBD2. This receptor was taken from a man between 18 and 35 years old in good health and CMV-seropositive. The material sequenced was PBMCs. DNA of the CDR3: TGTGCCAGCTCACCTTGGTCTAGCGGGGGGAAAGAGACCCAGTACTTC. This sequence encodes CASSPWSSGGKETQYF. Filled out from reference TRBV18 and TRBJ2-5, the complete variable domain reads NAGVMQNPRHLVRRRGQEARLRCSPMKGHSHVYWYRQLPEEGLKFMVYLQKENIIDESGMPKERFSAEFPKEGPSILRIQQVVRGDSAAYFCASSPWSSGGKETQYFGPGTRLLVL.